Shown below are 32 T cell receptor beta chains from a single sample sequenced in a study of T cells of healthy individuals. In TCRdb, the 5' RACE reads were re-called with MiXCR into one record per CDR3 protein. Of about 57,000 distinct CDR3 sequences listed, roughly 16% are singletons. These receptors were taken from a human donor in good health.

The DNA for the CDR3 is TGCAGCGTCTCTGGGAGCGGGAGGGGAGAGACCCAGTACTTC. Translating gives CSVSGSGRGETQYF. The chain combines TRBV29-1 with TRBJ2-5; 10 bases are shared with TRBD2. Germline loops: CDR1 SQVTM, CDR2 ANQGSEA. Germline trimming cut 6 bases from V and 4 bases from J; bases unmatched to any gene: 8. The CDR3 sequence is 14 residues long.

This clonotype turned up a few times. The chain is built from TRBV5-1 and TRBJ1-1; D may be TRBD1 (6 bases). V was trimmed by 2 bases and J by 3 bases, leaving 23 bases between them. Germline lookup yields CDR1 SGHRS and CDR2 YFSETQ. The CDR3 loop spans 18 amino acids. The CDR3 nucleotides are TGCGCCAGCAGCTTAACAGGGCAGCATGGATTGAAAGACACTGAAGCTTTCTTT. Translating it yields CASSLTGQHGLKDTEAFF.

The genes are TRBV20-1 and TRBJ2-5, with 11 bases fitting TRBD1. CDR3 length: 19 amino acids. The V segment lost 1 base and the J segment 5 bases; nucleotides outside the gene matches: 18. CDR1 is DFQATT and CDR2 is SNEGSKA in the germline V gene (reference sequence). This CDR3 is CSARGLGSPGQGEMETQYF. The CDR3 DNA is TGCAGTGCTAGAGGCCTGGGTTCTCCGGGACAGGGGGAGATGGAGACCCAGTACTTC.

This clonotype came up a few times. The V gene is TRBV4-2, the J gene TRBJ1-2; TRBD1 matches 12 bases. With V trimmed by 4 bases and J by 6 bases, 12 bases remained unmatched. The CDR3 runs to 17 residues. From germline, CDR1 is LGHNA and CDR2 YNFKEQ. The CDR3 here is CASSRRDRGPPSDGYTF. In DNA, the CDR3 is TGTGCCAGCAGCCGCAGGGACAGGGGGCCCCCCAGTGATGGCTACACCTTC.

The table lists this clonotype with many counts. The V gene is TRBV5-1, the J gene TRBJ2-2, with unresolved D. The CDR3 spans 14 residues. Looked up from germline, CDR1 is SGHRS and CDR2 is YFSETQ. The V and J ends lost 7 bases and 4 bases respectively, with 14 bases between them. CDR3 DNA: TGCGCCAGCGTAGGCCAAAGCACCACCGGGGAGCTGTTTTTT. Protein: CASVGQSTTGELFF.

This clonotype was counted once. The rearrangement links TRBV7-9 to TRBJ1-1; TRBD1 matches at 9 bases. Germline-derived CDR1 and CDR2 are SEHNR and FQNEAQ (reference sequence). Losses at the gene ends were 2 bases for V and 6 bases for J; bases not matched to a gene: 22. This CDR3 has 20 amino acids. CDR3 DNA: TGTGCCAGCAGCTTACTTTCCCTAAAGGGACAGGGCACACTAACACCTGAAGCTTTCTTT. It translates to CASSLLSLKGQGTLTPEAFF. Based on the CDR3 plus reference TRBV7-9 and TRBJ1-1, the full variable domain is DTGVSQNPRHKITKRGQNVTFRCDPISEHNRLYWYRQTLGQGPEFLTYFQNEAQLEKSRLLSDRFSAERPKGSFSTLEIQRTEQGDSAMYLCASSLLSLKGQGTLTPEAFFGQGTRLTVV.

This clonotype was counted only a few times. The rearrangement joins TRBV9 to TRBJ2-1; D call uncertain. Germline CDR1 reads SGDLS; CDR2 reads YYNGEE. Trimming cost V 4 bases and J 4 bases, with 6 bases left between them. The CDR3 extends over 12 amino acids. CDR3 bases: TGTGCCAGCAGCTCACAGTACAATGAGCAGTTCTTC. It specifies CASSSQYNEQFF.

The rearrangement links TRBV7-3 to TRBJ2-6; TRBD2 matches 12 bases. The CDR3 runs 19 residues. With 5 bases clipped from V and 2 bases from J, the junction kept 10 bases outside the gene matches. Germline assignment: CDR1 SGHTA and CDR2 FQGTGA. The CDR3: CASSLELAGGPTGANVLTF. DNA for the CDR3: TGTGCCAGCAGCCTGGAGCTAGCGGGGGGGCCTACTGGGGCCAACGTCCTGACTTTC.

This clonotype was counted ten times or more. The V gene is TRBV18, the J gene TRBJ2-3; either TRBD1 or TRBD2 may fit D (5 bases each). The CDR3 contains 14 residues. V dropped 6 bases and J dropped 6 bases, with 16 bases sitting between them. CDR1 and CDR2 (germline): KGHSH, LQKENI. CDR3 loop: CASSSGTPGDTQYF. The CDR3 DNA reads TGTGCCAGCTCCTCCGGGACCCCGGGGGATACGCAGTATTTT. Variable domain in full (rest from reference TRBV18 and TRBJ2-3): NAGVMQNPRHLVRRRGQEARLRCSPMKGHSHVYWYRQLPEEGLKFMVYLQKENIIDESGMPKERFSAEFPKEGPSILRIQQVVRGDSAAYFCASSSGTPGDTQYFGPGTRLTVL.

The chain links TRBV7-6 to TRBJ2-1, with 12 nucleotides matching TRBD2. CDR3 size: 16 residues. J was trimmed by 8 bases and V by 5 bases; bases with no gene match: 10. Germline assignment: CDR1 SGHVS and CDR2 FNYEAQ. CDR3 sequence reads: CASSPLTSGGTDEQFF. The CDR3 DNA is TGTGCCAGCAGCCCCCTGACTAGCGGGGGAACGGATGAGCAGTTCTTC.

This clonotype showed up many times. The chain joins TRBV11-2 to TRBJ2-1; 8 bases match TRBD2. CDR3 length: 14 residues. The germline V gene encodes CDR1 SGHAT and CDR2 FQNNGV. With 6 bases clipped from V and 8 bases from J, the junction kept 9 bases outside the gene matches. CDR3 loop: CASRSHKAGDEQFF. DNA for the CDR3: TGTGCCAGCAGATCTCATAAAGCGGGGGATGAGCAGTTCTTC.

The chain joins TRBV4-1 to TRBJ2-7; 8 positions match TRBD1. Germline V gene lookup returns CDR1 MGHRA and CDR2 YSYEKL. The CDR3 is 16 amino acids. V trimming: 3 bases; J trimming: 0 bases; junction bases outside the gene matches: 7. CDR3 DNA sequence: TGCGCCAGCAGCCAGGGTGGACAGGGCTTCTCCTACGAGCAGTACTTC. Its protein is CASSQGGQGFSYEQYF.

This clonotype has a count of ten or more. The rearrangement uses TRBV7-9 and TRBJ2-1, with TRBD2 matching over 12 bases. The ends lost 4 bases at V and 9 bases at J; junction bases unmatched: 10. This CDR3 is built from 16 residues. Germline V gives CDR1 SEHNR, CDR2 FQNEAQ (reference sequence). The chain's CDR3 is CASSSTRTSGIIEQFF. DNA for the CDR3: TGTGCCAGCAGCTCGACTCGGACTAGCGGGATAATTGAGCAGTTCTTC.

The chain combines TRBV12-5 with TRBJ1-2, with D hard to call. This CDR3 spans 11 amino acids. V gave up 1 base and J gave up 5 bases, with 2 bases separating them. In germline, CDR1 is LGHNT, CDR2 FRNRAP. The CDR3 sequence: CASGLAYGYTF. The CDR3 DNA reads TGTGCTAGTGGTTTGGCGTATGGCTACACCTTC.

The chain carries TRBV7-2 and TRBJ2-4; D gene unclear. Germline V gene lookup returns CDR1 SGHTA and CDR2 FQGNSA. The CDR3 is 14 amino acids. V was shortened by 0 bases and J by 0 bases, with 3 bases between the two germline ends. This CDR3 reads CASSLAGAKNIQYF. Written as DNA, the CDR3 is TGTGCCAGCAGCTTAGCGGGAGCCAAAAACATTCAGTACTTC.

This clonotype was seen at least ten times. V and J are TRBV5-5 and TRBJ1-4, with a possible D match to TRBD1 (5 bases). The CDR3 loop spans 12 amino acids. Trimming left V 6 bases short and J 3 bases short, with 6 bases between. From germline, CDR1 is SGHKS and CDR2 YYEKEE (reference sequence). The DNA of the CDR3 is TGTGCCAGCACAGGGCCTAATGAAAAACTGTTTTTT. Its translation: CASTGPNEKLFF.

The J gene is TRBJ2-3, the V gene TRBV12-5; unclear D gene. The CDR3 is 15 residues long. V was cut by 2 bases and J by 1 base, with 10 bases left in between. The V gene's germline CDR1 is LGHNT and CDR2 FRNRAP. The CDR3 region is CASGLFTARTDTQYF. CDR3 DNA: TGTGCTAGTGGTTTGTTTACGGCCCGCACAGATACGCAGTATTTT.

The table lists this clonotype with a few counts. V gene TRBV18 combines with J gene TRBJ1-1; D gene unclear. The CDR3 extends over 16 amino acids. CDR1 and CDR2 (germline): KGHSH, LQKENI. The ends were cut back, 3 bases at V and 1 base at J, with 15 bases in the middle. CDR3 amino acids: CASSPDTLGRNTEAFF. As DNA, the CDR3 is TGTGCCAGCTCACCCGACACCCTAGGTAGGAACACTGAAGCTTTCTTT. Looking up the rest from reference TRBV18 and TRBJ1-1 gives the full variable domain: NAGVMQNPRHLVRRRGQEARLRCSPMKGHSHVYWYRQLPEEGLKFMVYLQKENIIDESGMPKERFSAEFPKEGPSILRIQQVVRGDSAAYFCASSPDTLGRNTEAFFGQGTRLTVV.

This clonotype turned up a few times. This sequence joins TRBV23-1 and TRBJ2-1, with D tentatively TRBD2 (7 bases). TRBV23-1 is labeled an ORF, and its function is uncertain. The CDR3 runs to 23 residues. The V gene lost 6 bases and the J gene lost 4 bases, with 40 bases spanning the gap. CDR3 protein: CASSPVRGRDALAPIPTYNEQFF. For the CDR3, the DNA is TGCGCCAGCAGCCCCGTGCGGGGGCGAGACGCGCTAGCACCCATTCCGACATACAATGAGCAGTTCTTC.

About this clonotype: An end of the junction does not agree with germline; a read error may underlie this. This chain connects TRBV6-2 or TRBV6-3 to TRBJ2-7, with D perhaps TRBD2 (6 bases). This CDR3 contains 17 residues. Germline lookup yields CDR1 MNHEY and CDR2 SVGEGT. This CDR3 is CAISDIGRDLRTYEQYF. CDR3 DNA sequence: TGTGCCATCAGTGATATTGGGCGGGACTTGAGAACCTACGAGCAGTACTTC.

V gene TRBV7-2 combines with J gene TRBJ1-4; no firm D call. Trimming stripped 6 bases from V and 7 bases from J, with 12 bases between. From germline, CDR1 is SGHTA and CDR2 FQGNSA. This CDR3 is built from 13 residues. CDR3 sequence (DNA): TGTGCCAGCAGACCCCACTTGAGTGAAAAACTGTTTTTT. This gives the protein CASRPHLSEKLFF. Combining the CDR3 with reference TRBV7-2 and TRBJ1-4 gives the whole variable domain GAGVSQSPSNKVTEKGKDVELRCDPISGHTALYWYRQSLGQGLEFLIYFQGNSAPDKSGLPSDRFSAERTGGSVSTLTIQRTQQEDSAVYLCASRPHLSEKLFFGSGTQLSVL.

This clonotype has just a few counts. The V and J genes are TRBV12-3 or TRBV12-4 and TRBJ2-5, with 7 bases aligning to TRBD1. After removal of 6 bases from V and 5 bases from J, the junction contained 6 bases not matched to a gene. The CDR3 totals 13 residues. The CDR3 protein is CASRTDRLETQYF. The CDR3 DNA reads TGTGCCAGCAGAACGGACAGGTTGGAGACCCAGTACTTC.

This clonotype was seen a few times. The chain combines TRBV28 with TRBJ1-5; TRBD1 matches 7 bases. The CDR3 consists of 15 residues. J gave up 0 bases and V 6 bases, and 5 bases lay outside the gene matches. Germline V gene lookup returns CDR1 MDHEN and CDR2 SYDVKM. Written as DNA, the CDR3 is TGTGCCAGCAGCTCGACAGGGCTTAGCAATCAGCCCCAGCATTTT. Amino acid sequence: CASSSTGLSNQPQHF.

This chain's CDR3 is CASSRPGTEMYEQFF. CDR3 sequence (DNA): TGTGCCAGCAGCAGACCCGGGACAGAAATGTATGAGCAGTTCTTC. The V call is TRBV7-9, the J call TRBJ2-1; 7 positions agree with TRBD1. The CDR3 is made up of 15 amino acids. Germline V gene sequence: CDR1 SEHNR, CDR2 FQNEAQ (reference sequence). The V and J ends lost 5 bases and 8 bases, in that order; junction bases with no gene match: 12.

There are a few counts of this clonotype. V gene TRBV6-5 combines with J gene TRBJ2-5; the D call may be TRBD1 or TRBD2 (6 bases each). The germline V gene has CDR1 MNHEY and CDR2 SVGAGI. The CDR3 runs 15 residues. The V gene lost 0 bases and the J gene lost 4 bases, with 12 bases spanning the gap. CDR3 loop: CASSYSTGGGETQYF. CDR3 in DNA: TGTGCCAGCAGTTACTCGACCGGGGGCGGAGAGACCCAGTACTTC.

This clonotype came up many times. The chain joins TRBV5-1 to TRBJ1-1, with unresolved D. The CDR3 is 13 residues long. The V and J ends lost 0 bases and 1 base respectively, with 4 bases between them. Germline-derived CDR1 and CDR2 are SGHRS and YFSETQ. The chain's CDR3 is CASSLEANTEAFF. DNA of the CDR3: TGCGCCAGCAGCTTGGAGGCGAACACTGAAGCTTTCTTT.

A single count supports this clonotype. V and J are TRBV19 and TRBJ2-1; 14 nucleotides line up with TRBD2. The germline CDR1 and CDR2 sequences are LNHDA and SQIVND (reference sequence). V shed 9 bases, J shed 1 base, and the junction held 5 bases outside the gene matches. This CDR3 has 16 residues. The CDR3 nucleotides read TGTGCCAGGGCGGGGACTAGCGGGAGATCCTACAATGAGCAGTTCTTC. Encoded protein: CARAGTSGRSYNEQFF.

The table lists this clonotype with a few counts. The chain carries TRBV19 and TRBJ2-2; TRBD1 might be the D (6 bases). V was pared by 5 bases and J by 4 bases, with 26 bases between. Germline values: CDR1 LNHDA, CDR2 SQIVND (reference sequence). CDR3 size: 19 residues. The DNA of the CDR3 is TGTGCCAGTAGTCCCGTAGGGTACAGACAGGTCGCGGGCACCGGGGAGCTGTTTTTT. Its protein is CASSPVGYRQVAGTGELFF.

This clonotype was recorded many times. The chain combines TRBV29-1 with TRBJ1-2; possible D gene TRBD1, 5 bases. Trimming shortened V by 6 bases and J by 2 bases, and 13 bases separated the two germline ends. The CDR3 sequence is 13 residues long. Germline CDR1 SQVTM, CDR2 ANQGSEA. In DNA form, the CDR3 reads TGCAGCGTCGCGACGGGGGAAAACTATGGCTACACCTTC. This sequence encodes CSVATGENYGYTF. The variable domain in full, completed from reference TRBV29-1 and TRBJ1-2, reads SAVISQKPSRDICQRGTSLTIQCQVDSQVTMMFWYRQQPGQSLTLIATANQGSEATYESGFVIDKFPISRPNLTFSTLTVSNMSPEDSSIYLCSVATGENYGYTFGSGTRLTVV.

Worth noting for this clonotype: It may be a read error: a sequence one base away is much more abundant. The J gene is TRBJ2-7, the V gene TRBV5-5; 8 bases map to TRBD1. The CDR3 is made up of 14 amino acids. Germline assignment: CDR1 SGHKS and CDR2 YYEKEE (reference sequence). CDR3 nucleotide sequence: TGTGTCAGCAGCCCCGGACAGGGTACCTACGAGCAGTACTTC. Its translation: CVSSPGQGTYEQYF.

The chain uses TRBV7-9 and TRBJ2-3, with TRBD2 matching 11 bases. This CDR3 spans 15 amino acids. J lost 5 bases, V lost 5 bases, and 6 bases had no gene match. Germline loops: CDR1 SEHNR, CDR2 FQNEAQ (reference sequence). The CDR3 region is CASSLTSGGRDTQYF. DNA for the CDR3: TGTGCCAGCAGCCTTACTAGCGGGGGTAGAGATACGCAGTATTTT. Supplemented by reference TRBV7-9 and TRBJ2-3, the full variable domain reads DTGVSQNPRHKITKRGQNVTFRCDPISEHNRLYWYRQTLGQGPEFLTYFQNEAQLEKSRLLSDRFSAERPKGSFSTLEIQRTEQGDSAMYLCASSLTSGGRDTQYFGPGTRLTVL.

CDR3 region: CASSQDTGTGNTIYF. The CDR3 DNA reads as TGCGCCAGCAGCCAAGACACCGGAACTGGAAACACCATATATTTT. This chain links TRBV4-3 with TRBJ1-3; D call uncertain. Looked up from germline, CDR1 is LGHNA and CDR2 is YSLEER. Between the trimmed V and J ends, which lost 0 bases and 2 bases, there was a span of 8 bases. The CDR3 extends over 15 amino acids.